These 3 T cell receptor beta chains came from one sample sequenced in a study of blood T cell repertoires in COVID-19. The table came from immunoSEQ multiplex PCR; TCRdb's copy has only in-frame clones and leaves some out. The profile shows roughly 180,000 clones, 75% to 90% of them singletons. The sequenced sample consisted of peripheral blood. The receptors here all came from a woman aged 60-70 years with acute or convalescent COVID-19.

CDR3 in DNA: TGCGCCAGCAGCTCCCTTAACCGGGTAGGGGCGGATACGCAGTATTTT. Its translation: CASSSLNRVGADTQYF. V is TRBV5-1 and J is TRBJ2-3, with D maybe TRBD1 (5 bases). Germline values: CDR1 SGHRS, CDR2 YFSETQ. The CDR3 has 16 residues. The V and J ends lost 3 bases and 6 bases respectively, with 20 bases between them.

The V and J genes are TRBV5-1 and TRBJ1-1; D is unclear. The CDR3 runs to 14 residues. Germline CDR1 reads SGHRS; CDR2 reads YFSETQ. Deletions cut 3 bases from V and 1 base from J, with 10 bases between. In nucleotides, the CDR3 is TGCGCCAGCAGCTCGCAGGCCCCGAACACTGAAGCTTTCTTT. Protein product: CASSSQAPNTEAFF.

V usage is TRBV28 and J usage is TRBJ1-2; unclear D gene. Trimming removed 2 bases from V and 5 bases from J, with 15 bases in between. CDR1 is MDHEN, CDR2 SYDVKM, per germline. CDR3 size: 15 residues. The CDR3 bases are TGTGCCAGCAGTTTAGCCCCGTCCTCCCTATATGGCTACACCTTC. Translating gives CASSLAPSSLYGYTF.